What follows are 9 T cell receptor beta chains derived from one specimen sequenced in a study of shared clonotypes between healthy human individuals. Sequenced by immunoSEQ multiplex PCR; TCRdb stores in-frame clones only, minus some. The sample shows about half a million clones, around four fifths of them seen only once. Sequences were obtained from PBMCs. These receptors were obtained from a woman aged 40 to 50 in good health. Some clones in this sample may be carry-over from other donors' samples.

The chain joins TRBV6-1 to TRBJ1-5, with 9 bases lining up with TRBD1. The CDR3 loop spans 14 amino acids. Germline CDR1 is MNHNS and CDR2 is SASEGT. V shed 3 bases and J 7 bases; nucleotides not matched to a gene: 4. CDR3 sequence: CASSERQGGQPQHF. Here the CDR3 DNA reads TGTGCCAGCAGTGAGCGACAGGGGGGGCAGCCCCAGCATTTT.

The CDR3 spells CASSKGPATGELFF. In nucleotides, the CDR3 is TGTGCCAGCAGTAAGGGACCAGCCACCGGGGAGCTGTTTTTT. V gene TRBV6-1 combines with J gene TRBJ2-2; D is perhaps TRBD1 or TRBD2 (5 bases each). The V end was cut by 5 bases, the J end by 4 bases, with 11 bases between. The length of the CDR3 is 14 residues. Germline V CDR1 and CDR2: MNHNS, SASEGT.

CDR3 sequence reads: CASSLQGDVDSPLHF. The CDR3, as DNA: TGTGCCAGCAGCTTACAGGGGGACGTTGATTCACCCCTCCACTTT. The rearrangement joins TRBV7-2 to TRBJ1-6, with 7 bases aligning to TRBD1. The trim removed 2 bases at V and 8 bases at J, leaving 6 bases unmatched. This CDR3 spans 15 amino acids. Germline lookup yields CDR1 SGHTA and CDR2 FQGNSA.

J is TRBJ2-2 and V is TRBV11-3; D gene ambiguous. The CDR3 has 14 amino acids. CDR1 and CDR2 (germline): SGHNT, YENEEA. Trimming took off 5 bases at V and 4 bases at J, with 11 bases between the two ends. The CDR3 nucleotides are TGTGCCAGCAGCAACAACCCGAGCACCGGGGAGCTGTTTTTT. Translation gives CASSNNPSTGELFF.

The chain recombines TRBV4-2 with TRBJ1-5; D is possibly TRBD1 (6 bases). Germline V gives CDR1 LGHNA, CDR2 YNFKEQ. With 4 bases removed from V and 6 bases from J, the gap between germline ends came to 13 bases. This CDR3 is 14 amino acids long. The CDR3 sequence is CASSRIRGGQPQHF. The DNA of the CDR3 is TGTGCCAGCAGCCGCATCAGGGGAGGTCAGCCCCAGCATTTT.

This clone has only a few counts. This chain connects TRBV19 to TRBJ2-1, with D tentatively TRBD2 (6 bases). Germline CDR1 reads LNHDA; CDR2 reads SQIVND (reference sequence). V lost 3 bases and J 0 bases, leaving 15 bases between the germline ends. CDR3 length: 17 residues. CDR3: CASSILGGSGSYNEQFF. The DNA of the CDR3 is TGTGCCAGTAGTATTTTGGGGGGATCAGGCTCCTACAATGAGCAGTTCTTC. Full variable domain (remainder filled in from reference TRBV19 and TRBJ2-1): DGGITQSPKYLFRKEGQNVTLSCEQNLNHDAMYWYRQDPGQGLRLIYYSQIVNDFQKGDIAEGYSVSREKKESFPLTVTSAQKNPTAFYLCASSILGGSGSYNEQFFGPGTRLTVL.

The V gene is TRBV10-3, the J gene TRBJ2-5; 7 bases are a match to TRBD2. The length of the CDR3 is 13 residues. In germline, CDR1 is ENHRY, CDR2 SYGVKD. V dropped 7 bases and J dropped 5; count of bases not matched to a gene: 7. This CDR3 reads CAINEGEGETQYF. The CDR3 DNA is TGTGCCATCAACGAAGGGGAGGGGGAGACCCAGTACTTC.

V is TRBV2 and J is TRBJ2-1; maybe TRBD2 (6 bases). Germline-derived CDR1 and CDR2 are SNHLY and FYNNEI. The CDR3 length is 14 residues. V was trimmed by 4 bases and J by 7 bases, leaving 14 bases between them. CDR3 residues: CASSARLGVNEQFF. CDR3 nucleotides: TGTGCCAGCAGTGCTAGACTAGGTGTGAATGAGCAGTTCTTC.

The chain combines TRBV28 with TRBJ2-3; 8 bases are shared with TRBD2. The CDR3 has 16 residues. The V gene's germline CDR1 is MDHEN and CDR2 SYDVKM. The V segment lost 5 bases and the J segment 1 base; nucleotides outside the gene matches: 8. The CDR3 region is CASSTLAEGGTDTQYF. The CDR3 DNA reads TGTGCCAGCAGTACACTAGCGGAGGGGGGCACAGATACGCAGTATTTT.